This TCR beta chain was identified in a study of multiple sclerosis patients with progressive multifocal leukoencephalopathy. Sequencing was at survey level. The repertoire was sequenced with immunoSEQ multiplex PCR; TCRdb's copy has only in-frame clones and lacks some. The data contain tens of thousands of clones, around 90% of them singletons. To note about this clone: Its antigen is still unknown.

Whole-study findings and limits: Most PML patients had lower entropy, suggesting less diverse TRB repertoires. At PML onset, no shared TRBV or TRBJ gene usage was seen.

Time point here: approximately 11 months of natalizumab therapy. Sequenced here: PBMCs, sampled from a patient treated with natalizumab. The receptor was derived from a human donor with multiple sclerosis.

This CDR3 is CASSVGGGPTDTQYF. For the CDR3, the DNA is TGTGCCAGCAGCGTAGGTGGCGGGCCCACAGATACGCAGTATTTT. The chain links TRBV9 to TRBJ2-3, with D possibly TRBD2 on 5 matching bases. The V and J ends lost 0 bases and 2 bases respectively, with 10 bases between them. CDR3 length equals 15 residues. CDR1 and CDR2 (germline): SGDLS, YYNGEE. Full variable domain (remainder filled in from reference TRBV9 and TRBJ2-3): DSGVTQTPKHLITATGQRVTLRCSPRSGDLSVYWYQQSLDQGLQFLIQYYNGEERAKGNILERFSAQQFPDLHSELNLSSLELGDSALYFCASSVGGGPTDTQYFGPGTRLTVL.